The present T cell receptor beta chain was sequenced within a study of radiation and T cells in renal cell carcinoma. Sample time point: blood 4 weeks post-SBRT, at nephrectomy. This sample's treatment: 15 Gy SBRT to primary tumor, nephrectomy 4 weeks later. Per germline, CDR1 SGHVS and CDR2 FQNEAQ. The CDR3 is 16 residues long. With 5 bases removed from V and 1 base from J, the gap between germline ends came to 15 bases. The table came from immunoSEQ multiplex PCR; TCRdb's copy has only in-frame clones and leaves some out. Of fewer than 200,000 clones listed, about 85% are singletons. The receptor's source is a woman aged 45-59 years with renal cell carcinoma. The material was blood, obtained from a patient whose treatment included radiotherapy and nephrectomy. The chain combines TRBV7-8 with TRBJ1-5; the D gene is possibly TRBD1 (5 bases). The CDR3: CASSANTGVSNQPQHF. Here the CDR3 DNA reads TGTGCCAGCAGCGCTAATACGGGGGTGAGCAATCAGCCCCAGCATTTT.